Listed below are T cell receptor beta chains from one sample, sequenced in a study of lymphopenia after photon versus proton radiotherapy. The table came from immunoSEQ multiplex PCR; TCRdb's copy has only in-frame clones and leaves some out. The sample has some 55,000 clones, about 83% seen once. The sample in question was peripheral blood, obtained from a patient treated with photon-based radiotherapy. Every receptor here comes from a man over 45 with gastric cancer. Both conserved end residues are part of each CDR3. Each record gives: V gene, D gene, clone size, J gene, CDR3 DNA, CDR3 protein. A D gene is named only where the DNA matches it firmly. Where a row states a size, it is once, few, many or the class of an expanded clone; other rows omit it.

v_gene: TRBV27; d_gene: -; abundance: -; j_gene: TRBJ1-1; CDR3nt: TGTGCCAGCAGTTTAAGACGGATGAACACTGAAGCTTTCTTT; CDR3aa: CASSLRRMNTEAFF
v_gene: TRBV29-1; d_gene: TRBD1; abundance: -; j_gene: TRBJ2-7; CDR3nt: TGCAGCGTACCGGGACAGGGGGCAGGCGAGCAGTACTTC; CDR3aa: CSVPGQGAGEQYF
v_gene: TRBV6-6; d_gene: -; abundance: -; j_gene: TRBJ1-4; CDR3nt: TGTGCCAGCAGTTACCCCAATGAAAAACTGTTTTTT; CDR3aa: CASSYPNEKLFF
v_gene: TRBV19; d_gene: TRBD2; abundance: -; j_gene: TRBJ2-2; CDR3nt: TGTGCCAGTAGGCGGGGACTAGCGGCGAACACCGGGGAGCTGTTTTTT; CDR3aa: CASRRGLAANTGELFF
v_gene: TRBV18; d_gene: -; abundance: -; j_gene: TRBJ1-2; CDR3nt: TGTGCCAGCTCACCACCAGGGGCGAGCGTCTATGGCTACACCTTC; CDR3aa: CASSPPGASVYGYTF
v_gene: TRBV7-2; d_gene: -; abundance: -; j_gene: TRBJ2-7; CDR3nt: TGTGCCAGCAGCTTAGGAGGGTTGCTCTCCTACGAGCAGTACTTC; CDR3aa: CASSLGGLLSYEQYF
v_gene: TRBV5-5; d_gene: TRBD1; abundance: -; j_gene: TRBJ2-7; CDR3nt: TGTGCCAGCACCATGAGGGTGACAGGGGGCTTCGAGCAGTACTTC; CDR3aa: CASTMRVTGGFEQYF
v_gene: TRBV30; d_gene: -; abundance: -; j_gene: TRBJ2-3; CDR3nt: TGTGCCTGGAGTCACATCGGGGATACGCAGTATTTT; CDR3aa: CAWSHIGDTQYF
v_gene: TRBV11-3; d_gene: -; abundance: -; j_gene: TRBJ2-7; CDR3nt: TGTGCCAGCAGCGTCCAAAACGGGGCCTACGAGCAGTACTTC; CDR3aa: CASSVQNGAYEQYF
v_gene: TRBV19; d_gene: TRBD1; abundance: -; j_gene: TRBJ1-1; CDR3nt: TGTGCCAGTAGTCGTCCCGGGACAGGTACGGAAGCTTTCTTT; CDR3aa: CASSRPGTGTEAFF
v_gene: TRBV5-4; d_gene: -; abundance: once; j_gene: TRBJ2-7; CDR3nt: TGTGCCAGCGGGACTGGGTTAAAGGAGCAGTACTTC; CDR3aa: CASGTGLKEQYF
v_gene: TRBV18; d_gene: -; abundance: -; j_gene: TRBJ1-2; CDR3nt: TGTGCCAGCTCACCGTCTCTAGGGGACAAGGACTATGGCTACACCTTC; CDR3aa: CASSPSLGDKDYGYTF
v_gene: TRBV9; d_gene: -; abundance: -; j_gene: TRBJ2-1; CDR3nt: TGTGCCAGCAGCCCCCAAAACAGGCCAAAGCAGTTCTTC; CDR3aa: CASSPQNRPKQFF
v_gene: TRBV10-3; d_gene: TRBD2; abundance: -; j_gene: TRBJ2-7; CDR3nt: TGTGCCATGGGACTAGCGGGAGTTACCTACGAGCAGTACTTC; CDR3aa: CAMGLAGVTYEQYF
v_gene: TRBV7-2; d_gene: TRBD1; abundance: -; j_gene: TRBJ1-1; CDR3nt: TGTGCCAGTTTGGCCCAGGGGGCAGTGAACACTGAAGCTTTCTTT; CDR3aa: CASLAQGAVNTEAFF
v_gene: TRBV30; d_gene: -; abundance: -; j_gene: TRBJ1-1; CDR3nt: TGTGCCTGGAATAGGGCGATCGAAGCTTTCTTT; CDR3aa: CAWNRAIEAFF
v_gene: TRBV10-2; d_gene: -; abundance: once; j_gene: TRBJ1-5; CDR3nt: TGCGCCAGCAGTACGGGGGCTAGGAATCAGCCCCAGCATTTT; CDR3aa: CASSTGARNQPQHF
v_gene: TRBV5-4; d_gene: -; abundance: -; j_gene: TRBJ2-7; CDR3nt: TGTGCCAGCAGCTCGGGTCGGACCTACGAGCAGTACTTC; CDR3aa: CASSSGRTYEQYF
v_gene: TRBV10-3; d_gene: -; abundance: -; j_gene: TRBJ2-1; CDR3nt: TGTGCCAGCCTAGGGGGGGGGCTACGCAATGAGCAGTTCTTC; CDR3aa: CASLGGGLRNEQFF
v_gene: TRBV7-2; d_gene: -; abundance: few; j_gene: TRBJ2-5; CDR3nt: TGTGCCAGCACCTTAAACGCCCAAGAGACCCAGTACTTC; CDR3aa: CASTLNAQETQYF
v_gene: TRBV5-1; d_gene: -; abundance: -; j_gene: TRBJ2-2; CDR3nt: TGCGCCAGCAGCTTGGTAAACGGGGAGCTGTTTTTT; CDR3aa: CASSLVNGELFF
v_gene: TRBV2; d_gene: -; abundance: -; j_gene: TRBJ2-2; CDR3nt: TGTGCCAGTATGGGCACTGCCGGGGAGACCGGGGAGCTGTTTTTT; CDR3aa: CASMGTAGETGELFF
v_gene: TRBV6-5; d_gene: TRBD2; abundance: -; j_gene: TRBJ2-3; CDR3nt: TGTGCCAGCAGAGGACTAGTTGGCACGCAGTATTTT; CDR3aa: CASRGLVGTQYF
v_gene: TRBV5-6; d_gene: TRBD1; abundance: few; j_gene: TRBJ2-7; CDR3nt: TGTGCCAGCAGCGTTACGGGACAGGGGGGCGAGCAGTACTTC; CDR3aa: CASSVTGQGGEQYF
v_gene: TRBV19; d_gene: -; abundance: -; j_gene: TRBJ2-2; CDR3nt: TGTGCCAGTAGTATGTATCGTTCAGCGAACACCGGGGAGCTGTTTTTT; CDR3aa: CASSMYRSANTGELFF
v_gene: TRBV7-9; d_gene: -; abundance: few; j_gene: TRBJ2-7; CDR3nt: TGTGCCAGCAGCTTAGTCCAAACGGGTGAAAACGAGCAGTACTTC; CDR3aa: CASSLVQTGENEQYF
v_gene: TRBV28; d_gene: TRBD1; abundance: -; j_gene: TRBJ1-2; CDR3nt: TGTGCCAGCAGTACCACAGGGGAGGGGTATGGCTACACCTTC; CDR3aa: CASSTTGEGYGYTF
v_gene: TRBV7-2; d_gene: -; abundance: few; j_gene: TRBJ2-5; CDR3nt: TGTGCCAGCAGCTTAGGCCCAGGAGGCACAGGTGGTCAGAAGACCCAGTACTTC; CDR3aa: CASSLGPGGTGGQKTQYF
v_gene: TRBV12-5; d_gene: -; abundance: -; j_gene: TRBJ2-7; CDR3nt: TGTGCTAGTGCCTCTAATCCGGCCGAGCAGTACTTC; CDR3aa: CASASNPAEQYF
v_gene: TRBV30; d_gene: -; abundance: few; j_gene: TRBJ1-4; CDR3nt: TGTGCCTTTGGGCGGAGTGAAAAACTGTTTTTT; CDR3aa: CAFGRSEKLFF
v_gene: TRBV7-3; d_gene: -; abundance: -; j_gene: TRBJ1-1; CDR3nt: TGTGCCAGCAGCATAACAGGAGAAGAAGCTTTCTTT; CDR3aa: CASSITGEEAFF
v_gene: TRBV5-4; d_gene: -; abundance: -; j_gene: TRBJ2-2; CDR3nt: TGTGCCAGCAGCCCTACAGGGTCCACCGGGGAGCTGTTTTTT; CDR3aa: CASSPTGSTGELFF
v_gene: TRBV30; d_gene: TRBD2; abundance: -; j_gene: TRBJ2-7; CDR3nt: TGTGCCTGGAGTCTCCCGTGGGGGAGGGACTCCTACGAGCAGTACTTC; CDR3aa: CAWSLPWGRDSYEQYF
v_gene: TRBV7-9; d_gene: -; abundance: few; j_gene: TRBJ2-3; CDR3nt: TGTGCCAGCAGCCCCAAGCGGAGAGTCACAGATACGCAGTATTTT; CDR3aa: CASSPKRRVTDTQYF
v_gene: TRBV11-2; d_gene: TRBD1; abundance: -; j_gene: TRBJ2-7; CDR3nt: TGTGCCAGCAGCTTTATCGGGCCCGACAGGGGTCGAAGGGAGCAGTACTTC; CDR3aa: CASSFIGPDRGRREQYF
v_gene: TRBV27; d_gene: -; abundance: -; j_gene: TRBJ2-1; CDR3nt: TGTGCCAGCAGAAAAGGACAGAACAATGAGCAGTTCTTC; CDR3aa: CASRKGQNNEQFF
v_gene: TRBV2; d_gene: TRBD2; abundance: -; j_gene: TRBJ2-7; CDR3nt: TGTGCCAGCAGTGAAACTAGCGGCGTCTACGAGCAGTACTTC; CDR3aa: CASSETSGVYEQYF
v_gene: TRBV27; d_gene: TRBD2; abundance: medium-sized; j_gene: TRBJ2-7; CDR3nt: TGTGCCAGCCGGCTTTGGGGCACTAGCGGGATCTACGAGCAGTACTTC; CDR3aa: CASRLWGTSGIYEQYF
v_gene: TRBV6-4; d_gene: -; abundance: -; j_gene: TRBJ2-1; CDR3nt: TGTGCCAGCAGCGGACAGTTTTATGTTTACAATGAGCAGTTCTTC; CDR3aa: CASSGQFYVYNEQFF
v_gene: TRBV18; d_gene: -; abundance: -; j_gene: TRBJ2-3; CDR3nt: TGTGCCAGCTCACCACCAGGGGATACGCAGTATTTT; CDR3aa: CASSPPGDTQYF
v_gene: TRBV6-1; d_gene: -; abundance: -; j_gene: TRBJ1-2; CDR3nt: TGTGCCAGCAGTGACAGGGGCCGCCTGGATGGGTATGGCTACACCTTC; CDR3aa: CASSDRGRLDGYGYTF
v_gene: TRBV18; d_gene: TRBD1; abundance: -; j_gene: TRBJ1-5; CDR3nt: TGTGCCAGCTCACCGACAGGGACCCAGCCCCAGCATTTT; CDR3aa: CASSPTGTQPQHF
v_gene: TRBV7-9; d_gene: TRBD1; abundance: -; j_gene: TRBJ2-1; CDR3nt: TGTGCCAGCAGCACCCGACAGGGCTACAATGAGCAGTTCTTC; CDR3aa: CASSTRQGYNEQFF
v_gene: TRBV5-1; d_gene: -; abundance: -; j_gene: TRBJ2-1; CDR3nt: TGCGCCAGCAGCTCCGGGACAGGGACGCGGGAGGATGAGTTCTTC; CDR3aa: CASSSGTGTREDEFF
v_gene: TRBV27; d_gene: TRBD2; abundance: -; j_gene: TRBJ2-5; CDR3nt: TGTGCCAGCAGTTCTCTAGCGGGCATAGCCCCCGACTACTTC; CDR3aa: CASSSLAGIAPDYF
v_gene: TRBV4-1; d_gene: -; abundance: -; j_gene: TRBJ1-5; CDR3nt: TGCGCCAGCAGCCAAGATCAGAGGGGGGCTCAGCCCCAGCATTTT; CDR3aa: CASSQDQRGAQPQHF
v_gene: TRBV7-9; d_gene: TRBD2; abundance: -; j_gene: TRBJ2-1; CDR3nt: TGTGCCAGCACCCCCTTAGCGGGCCTCTACAATGAGCAGTTCTTC; CDR3aa: CASTPLAGLYNEQFF
v_gene: TRBV5-1; d_gene: -; abundance: -; j_gene: TRBJ2-1; CDR3nt: TGCGCCAGCACCTTAGTCGCTGGATACAATGAGCAGTTCTTC; CDR3aa: CASTLVAGYNEQFF
v_gene: TRBV7-8; d_gene: -; abundance: -; j_gene: TRBJ1-5; CDR3nt: TGTGCCAGCAGCTCCATCCAGGGCAATCAGCCCCAGCATTTT; CDR3aa: CASSSIQGNQPQHF
v_gene: TRBV7-9; d_gene: -; abundance: once; j_gene: TRBJ2-7; CDR3nt: TGTGCCAGCAGCTTACCCCAGGGCGAGCAGTACTTC; CDR3aa: CASSLPQGEQYF
v_gene: TRBV30; d_gene: TRBD1; abundance: -; j_gene: TRBJ2-7; CDR3nt: TGTGCCTGGAGTCCGGGACAGGGTTTGGTGGAATTCTTC; CDR3aa: CAWSPGQGLVEFF
v_gene: TRBV7-2; d_gene: TRBD1; abundance: -; j_gene: TRBJ1-5; CDR3nt: TGTGCCAGCAGCCTGGACAGGAATCAGCCCCAGCATTTT; CDR3aa: CASSLDRNQPQHF
v_gene: TRBV19; d_gene: -; abundance: -; j_gene: TRBJ1-4; CDR3nt: TGTGCCAGTCACCCCGGGGCAGCCGACGAAAAACTGTTTTTT; CDR3aa: CASHPGAADEKLFF
v_gene: TRBV6-5; d_gene: -; abundance: -; j_gene: TRBJ2-7; CDR3nt: TGTGCCAGCAGTCGCGGACTGGACCAAATACTCGAGCAGTACTTC; CDR3aa: CASSRGLDQILEQYF
v_gene: TRBV10-3; d_gene: -; abundance: -; j_gene: TRBJ1-2; CDR3nt: TGTGCCATCAGTGAGTCGGGTGGGTCCCTCGGGGGTGGCTACACCTTC; CDR3aa: CAISESGGSLGGGYTF